Shown below are 5 T cell receptor beta chains from a single sample sequenced in a study of cytomegalovirus exposure and HLA in healthy donors. Researchers ran the PCR with 60 Vbeta and 13 Jbeta primers. Profiled with immunoSEQ multiplex PCR; TCRdb holds only in-frame clones, not every one. The table includes 200,000 to 300,000 clones, about 81% detected once. Sequenced: PBMCs. These receptors were taken from a woman aged 40 to 50 in good health and CMV-seropositive.

J is TRBJ2-3 and V is TRBV5-6; 11 positions match TRBD2. The CDR3 runs 17 residues. CDR1 and CDR2 (germline): SGHDT, YYEEEE. The trim removed 3 bases at V and 6 bases at J, leaving 12 bases unmatched. The CDR3 DNA reads as TGTGCCAGCAGCTCCCCCGGGACTAGCGGCCTCACGGATACGCAGTATTTT. This encodes CASSSPGTSGLTDTQYF.

This chain connects TRBV7-3 to TRBJ1-1; possible D gene TRBD1, 5 bases. The CDR3 is made up of 14 amino acids. V lost 5 bases and J lost 1, with 11 bases in between. CDR1 SGHTA and CDR2 FQGTGA come from the germline V gene. The CDR3 region is CASSPRASNTEAFF. CDR3 nucleotide sequence: TGTGCCAGCAGCCCCAGGGCCTCGAACACTGAAGCTTTCTTT.

This chain uses TRBV30 with TRBJ2-7; 8 nucleotides agree with TRBD2. Trimming removed 1 base from V and 9 bases from J; junction bases left unmatched: 14. This CDR3 comprises 15 residues. CDR1 is GTSNPN, CDR2 SVGIG, per germline (reference sequence). CDR3 sequence (DNA): TGTGCCTGGAGTGGCTTAGCGGGACCCGTTGGGGGGCAGTACTTC. Translating gives CAWSGLAGPVGGQYF.

The chain couples TRBV7-6 to TRBJ2-5, with 9 bases aligning to TRBD1. In germline, CDR1 is SGHVS, CDR2 FNYEAQ. CDR3 length equals 18 residues. Unmatched junction bases numbered 15, after V lost 2 bases and J lost 5 bases. The CDR3 nucleotides are TGTGCCAGCAGCTTAAGGATGGAGGGACAGGGTTTAGGCGAGACCCAGTACTTC. It encodes CASSLRMEGQGLGETQYF.

The V call is TRBV6-5, the J call TRBJ1-1; D is uncertain. CDR3 length equals 13 residues. The V and J ends lost 5 bases and 7 bases respectively, with 14 bases between them. Germline CDR1 and CDR2: MNHEY and SVGAGI. The CDR3 loop is CASSPPPGLEAFF. The CDR3 DNA follows: TGTGCCAGCAGTCCACCCCCTGGCCTTGAAGCTTTCTTT.